The clone carrying this T cell receptor (beta chain) showed up just a few times. The record originates from a study of T cells in Graves' hyperthyroidism and ophthalmopathy. The germline V gene has CDR1 MNHEY and CDR2 SVGEGT. This CDR3 has 15 amino acids. V gave up 0 bases and J gave up 4 bases, with 10 bases separating them. The CDR3 regions of TCR beta were amplified from RNA transcripts. A set of HTBI primers served as the primers for a first-round RT-PCR of the TCR CDR3. In TCRdb, the multiplex PCR reads were re-called with MiXCR into one record per CDR3 protein. The sample yields about 400,000 distinct CDR3 sequences, more than 20% seen once.

The source of this sequence is a man aged 50 or older with Graves' hyperthyroidism. Sequenced material: blood. This rearrangement joins TRBV6-2 or TRBV6-3 to TRBJ1-5; D might be TRBD1 (6 bases). The CDR3 loop reads CASSYSSQGNQPQHF. The CDR3 DNA follows: TGTGCCAGCAGTTACTCGAGTCAGGGGAATCAGCCCCAGCATTTT.